This TCR beta chain was obtained from a study of radiation and T cells in renal cell carcinoma. Only in-frame clones appear in the TCRdb table, and some are missing; sequencing was by immunoSEQ multiplex PCR. The sample shows around 100,000 clones, 65% to 90% of them seen only once. V lost 0 bases, J lost 2 bases, and 14 bases lay in between. This CDR3 contains 16 residues. The germline V gene encodes CDR1 SGHDT and CDR2 YYEEEE. Time point described: blood 4 weeks post-SBRT, at nephrectomy. The sample's treatment: 15 Gy SBRT to primary tumor, nephrectomy 4 weeks later. This renal cell carcinoma was of the clear cell type.

Sequencing was performed on blood, taken from a patient whose treatment included radiotherapy and nephrectomy. The TCR comes from a man aged 55 to 69 with renal cell carcinoma. The J gene is TRBJ1-2, the V gene TRBV5-6; a possible D gene is TRBD1 (6 bases). The CDR3 sequence is CASSLVHRVGNYGYTF. CDR3 nucleotides: TGTGCCAGCAGCTTGGTGCACAGGGTCGGGAACTATGGCTACACCTTC. The whole variable domain, remainder taken from reference TRBV5-6 and TRBJ1-2, is DAGVTQSPTHLIKTRGQQVTLRCSPKSGHDTVSWYQQALGQGPQFIFQYYEEEERQRGNFPDRFSGHQFPNYSSELNVNALLLGDSALYLCASSLVHRVGNYGYTFGSGTRLTVV.